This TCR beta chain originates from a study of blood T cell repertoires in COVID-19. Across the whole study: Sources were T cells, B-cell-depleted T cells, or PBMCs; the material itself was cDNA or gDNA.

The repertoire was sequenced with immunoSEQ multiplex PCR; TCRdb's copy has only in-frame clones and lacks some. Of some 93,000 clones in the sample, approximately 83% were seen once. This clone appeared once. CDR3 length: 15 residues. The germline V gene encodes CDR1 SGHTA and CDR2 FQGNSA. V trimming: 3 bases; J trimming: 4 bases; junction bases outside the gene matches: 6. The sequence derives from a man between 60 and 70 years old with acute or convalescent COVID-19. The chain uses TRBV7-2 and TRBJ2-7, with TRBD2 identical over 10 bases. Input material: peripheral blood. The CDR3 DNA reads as TGTGCCAGCAGCTTTGCCGGGACTAGCGTTTACGAGCAGTACTTC. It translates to CASSFAGTSVYEQYF.